Described below is a single T cell receptor beta chain sequence and its context. Germline loops: CDR1 SNHLY, CDR2 FYNNEI. J gave up 0 bases and V 6 bases, and 5 bases lay outside the gene matches. The CDR3 sequence is 17 residues long. TCRdb re-called the RT-PCR reads with MiXCR, one entry per CDR3 protein. The data contain about 700,000 distinct CDR3 sequences, around 14% of them singletons. V gene TRBV2 combines with J gene TRBJ2-6, with 10 bases that match TRBD1. Sequences were obtained from memory CD4+ T cells from blood. The clonotype originates from a female donor in good health, serving as a healthy control. In nucleotides, the CDR3 is TGTGCCAGCAGCCCCAGACAGGGGGCCTCTGGGGCCAACGTCCTGACTTTC. This codes for CASSPRQGASGANVLTF.